This entry describes one T cell receptor beta chain. Its specificity is unknown. This CDR3 spans 17 amino acids. Looked up from germline, CDR1 is KGHSH and CDR2 is LQKENI. The ends were cut back, 1 base at V and 0 bases at J, with 10 bases in the middle. The method was immunoSEQ multiplex PCR; TCRdb's version includes in-frame clones alone and lacks a portion of them. In the table there are 70,000 or so clones, roughly 93% of which are singletons. The data originate from a study of lymphopenia after photon versus proton radiotherapy. Study conclusions and caveats: Oligoclonal CD8+ Temra expansion after nadir drove photon patients' diversity drop. Photon-treated patients lost naive T cells and TCR diversity; proton-treated stayed stable.

This chain connects TRBV18 to TRBJ2-6; unclear D gene. The starting material was peripheral blood, obtained from a patient treated with photon-based radiotherapy. The receptor was isolated from a woman in her seventies with pancreatic cancer. For the CDR3, the DNA is TGTGCCAGCTCACCACTTACATCGCCCTCTGGGGCCAACGTCCTGACTTTC. It specifies CASSPLTSPSGANVLTF.